These 24 T cell receptor beta chains share one sample of origin, sequenced in a study of cytomegalovirus exposure and HLA in healthy donors. Amplification used 60 Vbeta primers and 13 Jbeta primers. Assay: immunoSEQ multiplex PCR; the TCRdb copy retains only in-frame clones and omits some. The sample yields roughly 93,000 clones, around 75% seen once. Sequencing was performed on PBMCs. All receptors derive from a man younger than 30 in good health and CMV-seropositive.

This sequence joins TRBV14 and TRBJ1-1, with a tentative D call TRBD1 (5 bases). This CDR3 spans 14 amino acids. V lost 4 bases and J lost 5, with 14 bases in between. CDR1 is SGHDN and CDR2 is FVKESK in the germline V gene. CDR3 sequence reads: CASSLMAGGTEAFF. CDR3 in DNA: TGTGCCAGCAGCCTTATGGCGGGGGGGACTGAAGCTTTCTTT.

V and J are TRBV11-2 and TRBJ1-4, with 7 bases lining up with TRBD1. Germline CDR1 reads SGHAT; CDR2 reads FQNNGV. Trimming took 0 bases from V and 4 from J; bases not matched to a gene: 5. The CDR3 length is 16 residues. The CDR3, as DNA: TGTGCCAGCAGCTTAGATCGAGGGACAGTTAATGAAAAACTGTTTTTT. This codes for CASSLDRGTVNEKLFF.

The genes are TRBV29-1 and TRBJ1-4; tentatively, D is TRBD1 (5 bases). The CDR3 sequence is 14 residues long. V shed 8 bases and J shed 7 bases, with 20 bases lying between them. Germline CDR1 reads SQVTM; CDR2 reads ANQGSEA. In nucleotides, the CDR3 is TGCAGCTCTACGGGGGAGGGTGTGGGTGAAAAACTGTTTTTT. Amino acid sequence: CSSTGEGVGEKLFF.

The chain recombines TRBV7-9 with TRBJ2-7; 8 bases are a match to TRBD1. Trimming cost V 6 bases and J 2 bases; bases outside gene matches: 0. CDR1 SEHNR and CDR2 FQNEAQ come from the germline V gene (reference sequence). This CDR3 has 12 residues. CDR3: CASRGQAYEQYF. The CDR3, as DNA: TGTGCCAGCAGGGGACAGGCCTACGAGCAGTACTTC.

This chain uses TRBV14 with TRBJ1-1; 12 nucleotides agree with TRBD1. This CDR3 comprises 14 residues. With V trimmed by 4 bases and J by 11 bases, 8 bases remained unmatched. The V gene's germline CDR1 is SGHDN and CDR2 FVKESK. The CDR3, as DNA: TGTGCCAGCAGCCCGGGACAGGGGGCGCTTATGGCTTTCTTT. Translating it yields CASSPGQGALMAFF. Full variable domain (rest looked up from reference TRBV14 and TRBJ1-1): EAGVTQFPSHSVIEKGQTVTLRCDPISGHDNLYWYRRVMGKEIKFLLHFVKESKQDESGMPNNRFLAERTGGTYSTLKVQPAELEDSGVYFCASSPGQGALMAFFGQGTRLTVV.

The chain combines TRBV5-6 with TRBJ1-2; possibly TRBD1 for D (6 bases). Germline V gene lookup returns CDR1 SGHDT and CDR2 YYEEEE. Between the trimmed V and J ends, which lost 0 bases and 3 bases, there was a span of 9 bases. This CDR3 is 14 amino acids long. The CDR3 reads CASSLVGADYGYTF. The CDR3 nucleotides read TGTGCCAGCAGCTTGGTGGGGGCAGACTATGGCTACACCTTC.

The chain joins TRBV9 to TRBJ1-4; possible D gene TRBD1, 6 bases. V was trimmed by 3 bases and J by 8 bases, leaving 17 bases between them. Germline values: CDR1 SGDLS, CDR2 YYNGEE. The CDR3 consists of 15 residues. As DNA, the CDR3 is TGTGCCAGCAGCGCAACCTCAGGGGCACGGGAAAAACTGTTTTTT. This sequence encodes CASSATSGAREKLFF.

The chain uses TRBV10-2 and TRBJ1-1, with a tentative D call TRBD1 (5 bases). Per the germline V gene, CDR1 is WSHSY and CDR2 is SAAADI. This CDR3 region has 13 residues. Deletions cut 2 bases from V and 6 bases from J, with 10 bases between. CDR3 coding DNA: TGCGCCAGCAGTGAGAGGGGTGTTTCTGAAGCTTTCTTT. It codes for CASSERGVSEAFF.

The chain is built from TRBV19 and TRBJ2-7; no reliable D call. V was clipped by 0 bases and J by 6 bases, with 6 bases between them. Germline CDR1 reads LNHDA; CDR2 reads SQIVND (reference sequence). This CDR3 region has 12 residues. Here the CDR3 DNA reads TGTGCCAGTAGTATAGACAACGGCGAGCAGTACTTC. It is translated as CASSIDNGEQYF.

V is TRBV5-1 and J is TRBJ1-4; maybe TRBD1 (6 bases). Trimming pared 7 bases from V and 5 bases from J, leaving 18 bases between. This CDR3 spans 15 amino acids. Germline V lookup: CDR1 SGHRS, CDR2 YFSETQ. The DNA of the CDR3 is TGCGCCAGCCGGGGGGGGACACAGCCGAATGAAAAACTGTTTTTT. This translates into CASRGGTQPNEKLFF. Based on the CDR3 plus reference TRBV5-1 and TRBJ1-4, the full variable domain is KAGVTQTPRYLIKTRGQQVTLSCSPISGHRSVSWYQQTPGQGLQFLFEYFSETQRNKGNFPGRFSGRQFSNSRSEMNVSTLELGDSALYLCASRGGTQPNEKLFFGSGTQLSVL.

The CDR3 nucleotides are TGTGCCAGCAGTTTACCAGCCTACGAGCAGTACTTC. Translating gives CASSLPAYEQYF. The genes are TRBV28 and TRBJ2-7; D is unresolved. The V end was cut by 2 bases, the J end by 2 bases, with 4 bases between. This CDR3 is built from 12 residues. Germline V gives CDR1 MDHEN, CDR2 SYDVKM.

V and J are TRBV28 and TRBJ2-5; 9 bases are shared with TRBD2. The CDR3 spans 14 residues. Germline V gene sequence: CDR1 MDHEN, CDR2 SYDVKM. V lost 5 bases, J lost 4 bases, and 5 bases stayed unmatched. The chain's CDR3 is CASSPGTSRETQYF. DNA of the CDR3: TGTGCCAGCAGTCCCGGGACTAGCCGAGAGACCCAGTACTTC.

The gene calls are TRBV27 and TRBJ1-1, with 8 bases matching TRBD1. V lost 5 bases to trimming and J lost 3 bases; unmatched junction nucleotides: 11. The CDR3 loop spans 16 amino acids. Germline V gene data show CDR1 as MNHEY and CDR2 as SMNVEV (reference sequence). The CDR3 loop reads CASSPRTGMGDTEAFF. The DNA for the CDR3 is TGTGCCAGCAGTCCGAGGACAGGGATGGGGGACACTGAAGCTTTCTTT.

This rearrangement joins TRBV2 to TRBJ1-4, with 8 bases matching TRBD1. Trimming took 6 bases from V and 2 from J; bases not matched to a gene: 5. Germline CDR1 is SNHLY and CDR2 is FYNNEI. This CDR3 is built from 15 residues. CDR3 residues: CASRDREGTNEKLFF. The CDR3 bases are TGTGCCAGCAGGGACAGGGAGGGGACTAATGAAAAACTGTTTTTT.

The CDR3 nucleotides read TGTGCCACCAGCAACCCGGGACTATCCACAGATACGCAGTATTTT. This sequence encodes CATSNPGLSTDTQYF. V gene TRBV15 combines with J gene TRBJ2-3, with 7 positions matching TRBD2. CDR1 and CDR2 from the germline V gene are LNHNV and YYDKDF (reference sequence). The V segment lost 4 bases and the J segment 2 bases; nucleotides outside the gene matches: 6. The CDR3 is 15 residues long.

CDR3 region: CASSGLRTGGVGYTF. For the CDR3, the DNA is TGTGCCAGCAGCGGATTACGGACAGGGGGCGTTGGCTACACCTTC. The V and J genes are TRBV9 and TRBJ1-2, with TRBD1 matching 11 bases. Germline V gene data show CDR1 as SGDLS and CDR2 as YYNGEE. Trimming took 3 bases from V and 7 from J; bases not matched to a gene: 8. The CDR3 sequence is 15 residues long. The whole variable domain, remainder taken from reference TRBV9 and TRBJ1-2, is DSGVTQTPKHLITATGQRVTLRCSPRSGDLSVYWYQQSLDQGLQFLIQYYNGEERAKGNILERFSAQQFPDLHSELNLSSLELGDSALYFCASSGLRTGGVGYTFGSGTRLTVV.

The chain uses TRBV19 and TRBJ2-5, with 9 bases matching TRBD2. CDR3 size: 16 residues. Germline V CDR1 and CDR2: LNHDA, SQIVND (reference sequence). J was trimmed by 5 bases and V by 1 base; bases with no gene match: 8. As DNA, the CDR3 is TGTGCCAGTAGTATAGGGATAGCGGGGGCCCAGGAGACCCAGTACTTC. Protein sequence: CASSIGIAGAQETQYF.

This clone occurred once. This chain uses TRBV28 with TRBJ2-1, with D maybe TRBD1 (6 bases). This CDR3 has 13 residues. V dropped 8 bases and J dropped 5 bases, with 13 bases sitting between them. In germline, CDR1 is MDHEN, CDR2 SYDVKM. In DNA form, the CDR3 reads TGTGCCAGCTGCGGGCAGGGGAACAATGAGCAGTTCTTC. Residues: CASCGQGNNEQFF.

As DNA, the CDR3 is TGTGCCAGCAGCTCCCGGGATGCCTCCTACAATGAGCAGTTCTTC. It yields the protein CASSSRDASYNEQFF. J is TRBJ2-1 and V is TRBV7-3; tentative D call: TRBD2 (5 bases). The V gene lost 4 bases and the J gene lost 0 bases, with 10 bases spanning the gap. Germline CDR1 is SGHTA and CDR2 is FQGTGA. CDR3 length: 15 amino acids.

V gene TRBV7-6 combines with J gene TRBJ2-2; 7 positions match TRBD1. Germline trimming cut 4 bases from V and 0 bases from J; bases unmatched to any gene: 11. CDR1 and CDR2 from the germline V gene are SGHVS and FNYEAQ. CDR3 length: 18 amino acids. The CDR3 here is CASSSHISGQTNTGELFF. The CDR3 DNA is TGTGCCAGCAGCTCTCACATTTCGGGACAGACGAACACCGGGGAGCTGTTTTTT.

This sequence joins TRBV5-5 and TRBJ2-3; tentatively, D is TRBD1 (5 bases). The CDR3 is made up of 15 amino acids. Per germline, CDR1 SGHKS and CDR2 YYEKEE (reference sequence). Trimming stripped 0 bases from V and 3 bases from J, with 11 bases between. Here the CDR3 reads CASSLAGMRTDTQYF. The CDR3 DNA sequence: TGTGCCAGCAGCTTGGCAGGGATGAGGACAGATACGCAGTATTTT.

The gene calls are TRBV5-6 and TRBJ2-1; the D gene is possibly TRBD1 (6 bases). V was clipped by 4 bases and J by 6 bases, with 17 bases between them. The CDR3 loop spans 15 amino acids. Per germline, CDR1 SGHDT and CDR2 YYEEEE. Here the CDR3 DNA reads TGTGCCAGCAGCCCACAGGGCCACGGCGGCAATGAGCAGTTCTTC. Encoded protein: CASSPQGHGGNEQFF.

The chain combines TRBV7-2 with TRBJ1-5; D gene uncertain. CDR1 and CDR2 from the germline V gene are SGHTA and FQGNSA. The V end lost 4 bases, the J end lost 4 bases, and 14 bases lay between the germline ends. CDR3 length: 15 residues. The CDR3: CASSWRFGRNQPQHF. The CDR3 nucleotides read TGTGCCAGCAGCTGGCGGTTCGGGAGGAATCAGCCCCAGCATTTT.

The genes are TRBV28 and TRBJ2-7, with D perhaps matching TRBD2 (7 bases). The CDR3 extends over 14 amino acids. Germline CDR1 reads MDHEN; CDR2 reads SYDVKM. With 6 bases removed from V and 6 bases from J, the gap between germline ends came to 18 bases. The CDR3 region has the DNA TGTGCCAGCAGCCACCGTGGGGGGGCTCTCGAGCAGTACTTC. Translating it yields CASSHRGGALEQYF.